One T cell receptor (beta chain) is described in this entry. Trimming pared 3 bases from V and 1 base from J, leaving 16 bases between. Germline-derived CDR1 and CDR2 are LNHDA and SQIVND (reference sequence). This CDR3 has 17 amino acids. Original processing methods: For nucleated cells, counts were estimated from reference gene primer amplification. Clones were sequenced by immunoSEQ multiplex PCR, and TCRdb holds only the in-frame ones, with some missing. The DNA gave D and trimming, while V, J and clone size come from that table. This table holds hundreds of thousands of clones, 89% found once. These data are taken from a study of blood T cell repertoires in COVID-19. About the study: T cells, B-cell-depleted T cells, or PBMCs provided the cDNA or gDNA that served as material.

This clonotype originated in a woman aged 55-70 years with acute or convalescent COVID-19. Sequencing used peripheral blood. The chain recombines TRBV19 with TRBJ1-5; tentatively, D is TRBD1 (6 bases). CDR3 coding DNA: TGTGCCAGTAGTATCGCTTGGGGGGGGCCGAGCAATCAGCCCCAGCATTTT. As protein: CASSIAWGGPSNQPQHF.